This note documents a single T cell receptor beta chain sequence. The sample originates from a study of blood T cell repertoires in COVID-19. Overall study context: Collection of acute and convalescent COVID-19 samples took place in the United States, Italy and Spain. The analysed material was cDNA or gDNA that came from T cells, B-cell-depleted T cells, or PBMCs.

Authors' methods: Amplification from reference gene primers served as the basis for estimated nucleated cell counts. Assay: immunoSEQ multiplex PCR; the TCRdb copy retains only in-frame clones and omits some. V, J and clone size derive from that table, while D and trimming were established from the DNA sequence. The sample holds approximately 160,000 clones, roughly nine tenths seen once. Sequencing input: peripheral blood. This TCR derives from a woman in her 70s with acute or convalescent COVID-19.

The CDR3 protein is CASSPDSRQSYEQYF. CDR3 bases: TGCGCCAGCAGCCCAGACAGTCGGCAGAGCTACGAGCAGTACTTC. The chain has TRBV5-1 and TRBJ2-7, with TRBD1 as a possible D gene (5 bases). Trimming shortened V by 4 bases and J by 3 bases, and 17 bases separated the two germline ends. In germline, CDR1 is SGHRS, CDR2 YFSETQ. CDR3 length: 15 amino acids.